Included here is one T cell receptor beta chain sequence, with context. The target of this receptor is not known. No qualities accompany the bases; no much larger clone lies one base away. This sample stems from a study of tumor-infiltrating lymphocytes in oesophageal squamous cell carcinoma (dated by TCRdb to the mid-2010s). Library creation used PCR. The sequencer was an Illumina HiSeq 2000. The public reads were run again by TCRdb, first through fastp at Q25 and then through MiXCR, and only productive beta chains were kept. Each CDR3 protein gets just one entry, which takes the most common genes and DNA from the rows behind it. This sample comprises 15,000 to 20,000 distinct CDR3 sequences, roughly 40% of them detected only once. The ten top clones hold roughly two fifths of the sample. Looking up the germline V gene yields CDR1 SGDLS and CDR2 YYNGEE. The CDR3 goes from the cysteine to the phenylalanine over 12 residues. CDR3 DNA is the only sequence kept; it has 36 bases, read in frame from the first base.

This TCR derives from a male donor with esophageal squamous cell carcinoma. The chain is made from TRBV9 and TRBJ2-1; a weak D assignment points to TRBD1 (5 bases agree). The J call is doubtful: the DNA matches TRBJ2-7 better. The sample was esophageal tumor tissue. The CDR3 has the sequence CASSDQGYEQYF. The DNA sequence follows: TGTGCCAGCAGCGACCAGGGTTACGAGCAGTACTTC.